Presented here are 24 T cell receptor beta chains from one specimen sequenced in a study of vaccination effects on CD4 cells after COVID-19. Antigens for these TCRs are unknown. Method: immunoSEQ multiplex PCR; TCRdb's copy keeps in-frame clones and lacks some. The sample has around 50,000 clones, 50% to 70% seen once; the top ten hold about 5%. Culturing for around ten days preceded CD4+ T cell isolation. Specimen: CD4+ T cells from PBMCs cultured without peptide, collected before COVID-19 vaccination. These receptors all come from a human donor who received a COVID-19 vaccine.

V and J are TRBV9 and TRBJ2-2; 11 bases are a match to TRBD2. In germline, CDR1 is SGDLS, CDR2 YYNGEE. CDR3 length: 17 residues. V dropped 0 bases and J dropped 4; count of bases not matched to a gene: 5. The DNA of the CDR3 is TGTGCCAGCAGCGTAGGGGGACTAGCGGCTTTCACCGGGGAGCTGTTTTTT. This translates into CASSVGGLAAFTGELFF. The variable domain in full, completed from reference TRBV9 and TRBJ2-2, reads DSGVTQTPKHLITATGQRVTLRCSPRSGDLSVYWYQQSLDQGLQFLIQYYNGEERAKGNILERFSAQQFPDLHSELNLSSLELGDSALYFCASSVGGLAAFTGELFFGEGSRLTVL.

The rearrangement joins TRBV11-3 to TRBJ1-6; D unclear. The germline CDR1 and CDR2 sequences are SGHNT and YENEEA. The V end lost 1 base, the J end lost 10 bases, and 11 bases lay between the germline ends. This CDR3 is 14 amino acids long. CDR3 residues: CASSLGVLGSPLHF. In nucleotides, the CDR3 is TGTGCCAGCAGCTTAGGGGTCTTGGGCTCACCCCTCCACTTT.

This clone was detected only a few times. The chain recombines TRBV19 with TRBJ2-2, with 9 bases lining up with TRBD1. The CDR3 extends over 16 amino acids. CDR1 and CDR2 from the germline V gene are LNHDA and SQIVND (reference sequence). V lost 5 bases and J lost 0; bases outside the gene matches: 4. In DNA, the CDR3 is TGTGCCAGTAGTTCACAGGGGGCGCCGAACACCGGGGAGCTGTTTTTT. Protein product: CASSSQGAPNTGELFF.

The chain uses TRBV18 and TRBJ2-1; D gene unclear. This CDR3 contains 14 residues. Germline V gene lookup returns CDR1 KGHSH and CDR2 LQKENI. Trimming pared 0 bases from V and 0 bases from J, leaving 3 bases between. The CDR3 loop reads CASSPPNSYNEQFF. Here the CDR3 DNA reads TGTGCCAGCTCACCACCTAACTCCTACAATGAGCAGTTCTTC.

V gene TRBV30 combines with J gene TRBJ2-3; TRBD2 might be the D (7 bases). Germline CDR1 and CDR2: GTSNPN and SVGIG (reference sequence). The CDR3 loop spans 14 amino acids. The CDR3 sequence: CVADGGARTDTQYF. For the CDR3, the DNA is TGTGTTGCGGATGGGGGGGCCCGCACAGATACGCAGTATTTT.

The chain uses TRBV5-6 and TRBJ1-5, with 7 bases matching TRBD1. J lost 4 bases, V lost 8 bases, and 9 bases had no gene match. Germline V gene sequence: CDR1 SGHDT, CDR2 YYEEEE. The CDR3 sequence is 14 residues long. CDR3 nucleotides: TGTGCCAGTTATCAGACAGGGTCAAATCAGCCCCAGCATTTT. It specifies CASYQTGSNQPQHF.

V and J are TRBV28 and TRBJ1-1; D is uncertain. The CDR3 contains 11 residues. V lost 2 bases, J lost 8 bases, and 6 bases lay in between. Germline V gene sequence: CDR1 MDHEN, CDR2 SYDVKM. As DNA, the CDR3 is TGTGCCAGCAGTTTAGTACAGGAAGCTTTCTTT. It codes for CASSLVQEAFF.

The J gene is TRBJ2-1, the V gene TRBV3-1 (or the pseudogene TRBV3-2); 12 positions agree with TRBD2. Unmatched junction bases numbered 10, after V lost 4 bases and J lost 15 bases. The CDR3 extends over 14 amino acids. CDR1 is LGHDT and CDR2 is YNNKEL in the germline V gene (reference sequence). The CDR3 region has the DNA TGTGCCAGCAGCCGAGGCGGGACTAGCGGGCTCAGGTTCTTC. It codes for CASSRGGTSGLRFF.

The CDR3 nucleotides are TGTGCCAGCAGCCGATTCGGGACAGGGATCAACGAGCAGTACTTC. Translation gives CASSRFGTGINEQYF. This sequence joins TRBV4-2 and TRBJ2-7; 9 nucleotides align to TRBD1. Trimming cost V 4 bases and J 5 bases; bases outside gene matches: 9. CDR3 size: 15 residues. CDR1 LGHNA and CDR2 YNFKEQ come from the germline V gene.

The J gene is TRBJ1-5, the V gene TRBV27; tentatively, D is TRBD1 (5 bases). The CDR3 has 14 amino acids. The ends were cut back, 5 bases at V and 7 bases at J, with 15 bases in the middle. In germline, CDR1 is MNHEY, CDR2 SMNVEV (reference sequence). Here the CDR3 DNA reads TGTGCCAGCAGTCCCTATGGGGGAGGGCAGCCCCAGCATTTT. Translated, it gives CASSPYGGGQPQHF.

This clone was seen a few times. This chain links TRBV2 with TRBJ1-5; perhaps TRBD1 as D (6 bases). The germline V gene has CDR1 SNHLY and CDR2 FYNNEI. The CDR3 runs to 15 residues. Trimming took 6 bases from V and 2 from J, leaving 14 bases between them. The CDR3 spells CASRTQGRGNQPQHF. Here the CDR3 DNA reads TGTGCCAGCAGAACACAGGGCCGGGGCAATCAGCCCCAGCATTTT.

This clone was observed a single time. The J gene is TRBJ1-2, the V gene TRBV28, with TRBD1 matching 7 bases. There are 13 residues in the CDR3. Per the germline V gene, CDR1 is MDHEN and CDR2 is SYDVKM. V dropped 6 bases and J dropped 6; count of bases not matched to a gene: 7. This CDR3 reads CASSSGQMNGYTF. As DNA, the CDR3 is TGTGCCAGCAGCTCGGGACAGATGAATGGCTACACCTTC.

The chain carries TRBV18 and TRBJ1-1; D remains unclear. V lost 6 bases and J lost 1, with 9 bases in between. The germline gives CDR1 KGHSH, CDR2 LQKENI. The CDR3 extends over 13 amino acids. CDR3 protein: CASSGGRNTEAFF. CDR3 DNA sequence: TGTGCCAGCTCCGGCGGCCGGAACACTGAAGCTTTCTTT.

V and J are TRBV7-2 and TRBJ1-3; 7 bases line up with TRBD1. Germline V gene lookup returns CDR1 SGHTA and CDR2 FQGNSA. This CDR3 spans 14 amino acids. V dropped 6 bases and J dropped 0; count of bases not matched to a gene: 2. This chain's CDR3 is CASSRDSSGNTIYF. CDR3 bases: TGTGCCAGCAGTAGGGACAGCTCTGGAAACACCATATATTTT. Filled out from reference TRBV7-2 and TRBJ1-3, the complete variable domain reads GAGVSQSPSNKVTEKGKDVELRCDPISGHTALYWYRQSLGQGLEFLIYFQGNSAPDKSGLPSDRFSAERTGGSVSTLTIQRTQQEDSAVYLCASSRDSSGNTIYFGEGSWLTVV.

The chain has TRBV7-9 and TRBJ1-2, with 9 bases lining up with TRBD1. The V segment lost 5 bases and the J segment 8 bases; nucleotides outside the gene matches: 15. This CDR3 has 16 residues. CDR1 and CDR2 from the germline V gene are SEHNR and FQNEAQ (reference sequence). The CDR3 DNA follows: TGTGCCAGCAGCCCCCATTTTTGGACAGGGGCCGCAGGCTACACCTTC. Translated, it gives CASSPHFWTGAAGYTF.

The chain couples TRBV4-3 to TRBJ2-6; no definite D call. The V gene's germline CDR1 is LGHNA and CDR2 YSLEER. The CDR3 sequence is 18 residues long. V lost 0 bases and J lost 1, with 13 bases in between. The CDR3 DNA reads as TGCGCCAGCAGCCAAGATCTTGTCGCGTTATCTGGGGCCAACGTCCTGACTTTC. Its translation is CASSQDLVALSGANVLTF.

This clone came up once. The chain has TRBV11-2 and TRBJ1-4; D may be TRBD1 (6 bases). The CDR3 extends over 17 amino acids. The germline V gene has CDR1 SGHAT and CDR2 FQNNGV. Trimming took 7 bases from V and 0 from J, leaving 18 bases between them. The CDR3 reads CASTRGTGQATNEKLFF. Written as DNA, the CDR3 is TGTGCCAGCACGCGGGGCACAGGGCAGGCAACTAATGAAAAACTGTTTTTT.

This clone appeared once. V usage is TRBV7-2 and J usage is TRBJ2-2; 9 nucleotides align to TRBD1. The length of the CDR3 is 18 residues. Germline CDR1 reads SGHTA; CDR2 reads FQGNSA. With 5 bases clipped from V and 7 bases from J, the junction kept 17 bases outside the gene matches. CDR3 nucleotide sequence: TGTGCCAGCAGCGACCCGGACAGGGGCTCGGGGTACGTCGGGGAGCTGTTTTTT. Protein sequence: CASSDPDRGSGYVGELFF. The complete variable domain, with remaining parts taken from reference TRBV7-2 and TRBJ2-2, reads GAGVSQSPSNKVTEKGKDVELRCDPISGHTALYWYRQSLGQGLEFLIYFQGNSAPDKSGLPSDRFSAERTGGSVSTLTIQRTQQEDSAVYLCASSDPDRGSGYVGELFFGEGSRLTVL.

J is TRBJ2-1 and V is TRBV7-3, with 9 bases that match TRBD2. Germline assignment: CDR1 SGHTA and CDR2 FQGTGA. This CDR3 region has 16 residues. V lost 1 base to trimming and J lost 8 bases; unmatched junction nucleotides: 9. The CDR3 region is CASSLRSGGGAYEQFF. The CDR3 DNA is TGTGCCAGCAGCTTAAGGTCGGGCGGGGGGGCCTATGAGCAGTTCTTC.

V usage is TRBV7-2 and J usage is TRBJ2-7, with 7 bases that match TRBD2. The CDR3 covers 15 residues. Trimming removed 6 bases from V and 6 bases from J; junction bases left unmatched: 14. Germline CDR1 is SGHTA and CDR2 is FQGNSA. The CDR3 DNA follows: TGTGCCAGCAGAAAAGTGGGAGGGTCGGCGAGCGAGCAGTACTTC. Residues: CASRKVGGSASEQYF.

The chain employs TRBV5-6 and TRBJ1-1; 9 bases are shared with TRBD1. Trimming took 3 bases from V and 6 from J; bases not matched to a gene: 6. The CDR3 is 14 residues long. Germline CDR1 SGHDT, CDR2 YYEEEE. CDR3 region: CASSYRDRASEAFF. In DNA form, the CDR3 reads TGTGCCAGCAGCTACCGGGACAGGGCTTCTGAAGCTTTCTTT. Drawing the rest from reference TRBV5-6 and TRBJ1-1, the complete variable domain is DAGVTQSPTHLIKTRGQQVTLRCSPKSGHDTVSWYQQALGQGPQFIFQYYEEEERQRGNFPDRFSGHQFPNYSSELNVNALLLGDSALYLCASSYRDRASEAFFGQGTRLTVV.

This clone was seen more than once but under ten times. The chain recombines TRBV27 with TRBJ1-1; tentative D call: TRBD1 (6 bases). CDR1 and CDR2 (germline): MNHEY, SMNVEV (reference sequence). The CDR3 extends over 15 amino acids. Trimming took 2 bases from V and 10 from J, leaving 20 bases between them. CDR3 sequence: CASSLKPDRSGRAFF. CDR3 nucleotides: TGTGCCAGCAGTTTAAAGCCCGACAGGTCGGGTCGAGCTTTCTTT.

The gene calls are TRBV28 and TRBJ1-2; TRBD1 is a possible D gene (6 bases). Germline CDR1 MDHEN, CDR2 SYDVKM. Trimming pared 6 bases from V and 6 bases from J, leaving 8 bases between. The CDR3 totals 11 residues. CDR3 in amino acids: CASRQGHGYTF. DNA of the CDR3: TGTGCCAGCAGACAGGGCCATGGCTACACCTTC.

For this clone: At one of its ends the junction is not consistent with the germline gene, which may arise from a read error. The rearrangement joins TRBV18 to TRBJ2-2; weak D call: TRBD2 (6 bases). Germline CDR1 and CDR2: KGHSH and LQKENI. CDR3 length: 17 amino acids. CDR3: CASSPPRLVQNIGELFF. As DNA, the CDR3 is TGTGCCAGCTCACCACCGAGACTAGTACAAAACATCGGGGAGCTGTTTTTT.